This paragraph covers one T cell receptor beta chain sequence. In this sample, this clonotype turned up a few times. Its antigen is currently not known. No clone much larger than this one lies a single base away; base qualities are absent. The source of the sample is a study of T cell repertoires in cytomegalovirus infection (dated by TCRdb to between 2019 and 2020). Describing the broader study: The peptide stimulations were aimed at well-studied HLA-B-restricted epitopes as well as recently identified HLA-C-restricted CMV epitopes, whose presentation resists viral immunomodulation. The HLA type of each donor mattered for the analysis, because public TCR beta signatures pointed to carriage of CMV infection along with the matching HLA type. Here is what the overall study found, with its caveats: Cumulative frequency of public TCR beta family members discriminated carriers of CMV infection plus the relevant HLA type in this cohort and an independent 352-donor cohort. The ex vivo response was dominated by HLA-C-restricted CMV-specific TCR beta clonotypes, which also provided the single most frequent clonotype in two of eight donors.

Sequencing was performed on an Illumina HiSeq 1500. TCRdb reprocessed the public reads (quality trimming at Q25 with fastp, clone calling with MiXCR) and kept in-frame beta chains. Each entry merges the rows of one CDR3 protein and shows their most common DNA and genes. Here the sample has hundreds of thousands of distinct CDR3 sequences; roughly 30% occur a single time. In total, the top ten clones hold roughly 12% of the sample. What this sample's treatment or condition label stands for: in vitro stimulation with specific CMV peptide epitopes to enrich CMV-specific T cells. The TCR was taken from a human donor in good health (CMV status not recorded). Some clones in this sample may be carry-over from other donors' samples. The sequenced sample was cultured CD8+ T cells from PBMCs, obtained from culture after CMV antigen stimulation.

The CDR3 corresponds to CASSLGRQGETQYF. The DNA sequence is given as TGTGCCAGCAGCTTAGGCAGACAGGGAGAGACCCAGTACTTC. The chain joins TRBV7-9 to TRBJ2-5; TRBD1 aligns with 7 central bases. The CDR3 covers 14 residues, taking in both the cysteine and the phenylalanine. Only the CDR3 part of the read is kept: 42 bases, read in frame from the first base. The junction shows trimming of 1 base on V and 4 bases on J, and the gene matches do not reach 3 bases of it. CDR1 and CDR2, looked up from the germline V gene (reference sequence), are SEHNR and FQNEAQ.